A selection of T cell receptor beta chains follows, all from one sample in a study of T cells in Graves' hyperthyroidism and ophthalmopathy. TCRdb redid the calling of the multiplex PCR reads with MiXCR, one entry per CDR3 protein. Counted here are about 400,000 distinct CDR3 sequences, about 13% occurring once; the ten biggest clones make up 9.2%. Sequenced sample: blood. These receptors were taken from a woman aged 18-35 years with Graves' hyperthyroidism. CDR3s include the opening cysteine and the closing phenylalanine or tryptophan. The order of the fields is V gene, D gene, clone size, J gene, CDR3 protein, CDR3 DNA. The D gene is left open where the match is weak. Some rows have no size entry. The others give once, few or many, or a class for an expanded clone.

>TRBV7-9|NA|many|TRBJ2-1
CASRGGWNGTYNEQFF
TGTGCCAGCCGAGGCGGGTGGAACGGAACCTACAATGAGCAGTTCTTC
>TRBV5-6|TRBD1|many|TRBJ2-7
CASSSPGTDYEQYF
TGTGCCAGCAGCTCCCCAGGGACAGACTACGAGCAGTACTTC
>TRBV18|NA|many|TRBJ2-5
CASSPDSQETQYF
TGTGCCAGCTCACCGGACTCCCAAGAGACCCAGTACTTC
>TRBV27|NA|many|TRBJ2-5
CATWYQETQYF
TGTGCAACGTGGTACCAAGAGACCCAGTACTTC
>TRBV7-2|NA|many|TRBJ2-3
CASSSDYLSTDTQYF
TGTGCCAGCAGCTCGGACTATCTTAGCACAGATACGCAGTATTTT
>TRBV7-8|NA|many|TRBJ1-4
CASSSFGATNEKLFF
TGTGCCAGCAGCTCTTTCGGTGCAACTAATGAAAAACTGTTTTTT
>TRBV12-3/TRBV12-4|TRBD2|NA|TRBJ2-1
CASSSGTRYNEQFF
TGTGCCAGCAGTTCCGGGACTAGATACAATGAGCAGTTCTTC
>TRBV12-3/TRBV12-4|TRBD2|many|TRBJ2-1
CASSLSTSGTIKWGNEQFF
TGTGCCAGCAGTTTATCGACTAGCGGGACCATCAAATGGGGCAATGAGCAGTTCTTC
>TRBV7-8|NA|many|TRBJ1-1
CASSLAGGAGPPTQAFF
TGTGCCAGCAGCTTAGCGGGGGGGGCGGGGCCCCCCACACAAGCTTTCTTT
>TRBV6-1|TRBD1|many|TRBJ2-1
CASSDQPQGPGGNEQFF
TGTGCCAGCAGTGACCAACCACAGGGGCCAGGGGGCAATGAGCAGTTCTTC
>TRBV30|NA|NA|TRBJ1-3
CAWFSVPSGGNTIYF
TGTGCCTGGTTTTCAGTCCCGTCGGGTGGAAACACCATATATTTT
>TRBV3-1|NA|many|TRBJ1-4
CASSQVEKLFF
TGTGCCAGCAGCCAAGTTGAAAAACTGTTTTTT
>TRBV9|NA|NA|TRBJ2-1
CASSVGPASGGDLFSSYNEQFF
TGTGCCAGCAGCGTAGGACCAGCGTCAGGCGGGGATCTCTTTTCCTCCTACAATGAGCAGTTCTTC
>TRBV19|NA|many|TRBJ2-7
CASSIARASYEQYF
TGTGCCAGTAGTATAGCACGGGCCTCCTACGAGCAGTACTTC
>TRBV7-8|NA|NA|TRBJ1-1
CASSLEEPGNTEAFF
TGTGCCAGCAGCCTTGAGGAGCCAGGGAACACTGAAGCTTTCTTT
>TRBV7-9|NA|many|TRBJ1-1
CASSSPAEAFF
TGTGCCAGCAGTAGCCCTGCTGAAGCTTTCTTT
>TRBV27|NA|many|TRBJ1-5
CASSPGGEQPQHF
TGTGCCAGCAGCCCGGGAGGTGAGCAGCCCCAGCATTTT
>TRBV10-3|NA|NA|TRBJ1-2
CAIRFGRGYGYTF
TGTGCCATCAGGTTCGGCCGCGGCTATGGCTACACCTTC
>TRBV2|NA|many|TRBJ1-4
CASSDSFVEEKLFF
TGTGCCAGCAGTGATAGTTTTGTAGAGGAAAAACTGTTTTTT
>TRBV27|TRBD2|many|TRBJ2-7
CASSLAPSGITYEQYF
TGTGCCAGCAGTTTGGCCCCTAGCGGGATTACCTACGAGCAGTACTTC
>TRBV20-1|NA|many|TRBJ1-1
CSATPDPGMNTEAFF
TGCAGTGCTACCCCAGACCCGGGGATGAACACTGAAGCTTTCTTT
>TRBV4-3|NA|NA|TRBJ2-3
CASSPEGAGLTDTQYF
TGCGCCAGCAGCCCCGAGGGAGCGGGCCTCACAGATACGCAGTATTTT